This entry concerns a single T cell receptor beta chain. What it binds is unknown. From germline, CDR1 is MGHDK and CDR2 SYGVNS. V lost 1 base and J lost 6, with 4 bases in between. CDR3 size: 12 residues. This sample is part of a study of cytomegalovirus exposure and HLA in healthy donors. 13 Jbeta primers and 60 Vbeta primers were used for the PCR. The assay was immunoSEQ multiplex PCR, and TCRdb's table has in-frame clones only and misses some. The table includes just under 65,000 clones, over 75% detected once. Whole-study findings and limits: The majority of TCR sequences were rare, yet some public TCRs appeared in many donors. CMV serostatus was the sole immune exposure data available. Several top significant clusters appeared, in a later analysis, to be linked to common viral pathogens.

The sample comprised PBMCs. The TCR originated in a woman in her 30s in good health and CMV-seronegative. The rearrangement uses TRBV25-1 and TRBJ2-1; no clear D. Written as DNA, the CDR3 is TGTGCCAGCAGTGAATCCGGCAATGAGCAGTTCTTC. Its protein is CASSESGNEQFF.